The TCR beta chain under discussion was sequenced for a study of blood T cell repertoires in COVID-19. Study overall: Specimens from acute and convalescent COVID-19 originated in the United States, Italy and Spain.

Source study methods: Nucleated cell counts were estimated from reference gene primer amplification. Produced via immunoSEQ multiplex PCR; TCRdb's table is partial and in-frame only. From that table come the V and J calls and clone size; the DNA was used to work out D and trimming. The repertoire holds about 280,000 clones, with roughly 85% as singletons. CDR1 is SGHTA and CDR2 is FQGNSA in the germline V gene. The trim removed 5 bases at V and 0 bases at J, leaving 7 bases unmatched. The CDR3 totals 18 residues. The TCR comes from a man aged 45-65 years with active or convalescent COVID-19. The rearrangement links TRBV7-2 to TRBJ2-2, with 12 bases matching TRBD2. The sequencing sample was made of peripheral blood. In DNA, the CDR3 is TGTGCCAGCAGCACCCCTAGCGGGAGGGCCGCGAACACCGGGGAGCTGTTTTTT. Protein sequence: CASSTPSGRAANTGELFF.